These 7 T cell receptor beta chains share one sample of origin, sequenced in a study of radiation and T cells in renal cell carcinoma (TCRdb year 2020). The sample's time point label, decoded: blood 4 weeks post-SBRT, at nephrectomy. What this sample's treatment or condition label stands for: 15 Gy SBRT to primary tumor, nephrectomy 4 weeks later. The protocol used for the library was the immunoSEQ multiplex PCR assay. This immuneACCESS table, as held by TCRdb, lists in-frame sequences with V and J called but not all clones. Of the missing ones, under half trace to an unresolved V gene in checked studies; the others have no known cause. Within this sample are tens of thousands of clones, with 60% to 85% of them counted one time only. Of the sample, over 5.5% is held by the ten largest clones. The sample in question was blood, obtained from a patient whose treatment included radiotherapy and nephrectomy. The receptors come from a man aged 55-75 years with renal cell carcinoma.

The chain combines TRBV9 with TRBJ2-1, with 11 bases fitting TRBD2. The CDR3 covers 15 residues. Germline V gene lookup returns CDR1 SGDLS and CDR2 YYNGEE. The V and J ends lost 0 bases and 4 bases, in that order; junction bases with no gene match: 0. The CDR3 nucleotides read TGTGCCAGCAGCGTAGGACTAGCGGGATACAATGAGCAGTTCTTC. Its protein product is CASSVGLAGYNEQFF. The full variable domain, with the rest looked up from reference TRBV9 and TRBJ2-1, is DSGVTQTPKHLITATGQRVTLRCSPRSGDLSVYWYQQSLDQGLQFLIQYYNGEERAKGNILERFSAQQFPDLHSELNLSSLELGDSALYFCASSVGLAGYNEQFFGPGTRLTVL.

In its sample, this clone was seen once. V gene TRBV9 combines with J gene TRBJ1-2; maybe TRBD1 (6 bases). CDR1 and CDR2 (germline): SGDLS, YYNGEE. The V and J ends lost 4 bases and 2 bases respectively, with 15 bases between them. The length of the CDR3 is 15 residues. CDR3 in amino acids: CASSNRGGGNYGYTF. CDR3 sequence (DNA): TGTGCCAGCAGCAACCGAGGGGGGGGAAACTATGGCTACACCTTC.

The rearrangement uses TRBV7-3 and TRBJ2-1, with D hard to call. This CDR3 is built from 14 residues. Germline lookup yields CDR1 SGHTA and CDR2 FQGTGA. The V gene lost 5 bases and the J gene lost 9 bases, with 17 bases spanning the gap. The CDR3, as DNA: TGTGCCAGCAGCCCGTCCCCCCAGGCGGTTGAGCAGTTCTTC. This sequence encodes CASSPSPQAVEQFF.

The rearrangement joins TRBV23-1 to TRBJ1-2; 8 bases fit TRBD1. Being an ORF, TRBV23-1 has a function that is uncertain. The CDR3 extends over 18 amino acids. The ends lost 4 bases at V and 1 base at J; junction bases unmatched: 14. The CDR3 here is CASSRLDRVIRCNYGYTF. CDR3 sequence (DNA): TGCGCCAGCAGTCGCCTGGACAGGGTAATCCGTTGTAACTATGGCTACACCTTC.

This clone has more than one count but fewer than ten. This CDR3 is CASSLTGDTEAFF. The CDR3 coding sequence is TGTGCCAGCAGCTTGACAGGGGACACTGAAGCTTTCTTT. The chain combines TRBV7-2 with TRBJ1-1; TRBD1 agrees at 8 bases. The ends lost 3 bases at V and 3 bases at J; junction bases unmatched: 0. CDR1 and CDR2 from the germline V gene are SGHTA and FQGNSA. The CDR3 length is 13 residues.

The chain uses TRBV19 and TRBJ1-2; 7 bases are shared with TRBD1. Germline V gives CDR1 LNHDA, CDR2 SQIVND (reference sequence). V gave up 4 bases and J gave up 8 bases; unmatched junction bases: 7. There are 13 residues in the CDR3. The CDR3 sequence: CASSTGQVRGYTF. CDR3 DNA sequence: TGTGCCAGTAGTACCGGACAGGTTCGCGGCTACACCTTC.

V usage is TRBV19 and J usage is TRBJ2-2; D possibly corresponds to TRBD1 (5 bases). Germline CDR1 and CDR2: LNHDA and SQIVND (reference sequence). The germline V and J ends were trimmed by 5 bases and 1 base, with 11 bases remaining between them. The CDR3 runs 15 residues. Written as DNA, the CDR3 is TGTGCCAGTAGTCCAGGGTTGCAGAACACCGGGGAGCTGTTTTTT. Protein product: CASSPGLQNTGELFF.